The sequence of this TCR beta chain was determined in a study of T cell changes during pregnancy in multiple sclerosis (dated by TCRdb to about 2019). With regard to the full study: The study looked at changes in the T cell repertoire across pregnancy in women with multiple sclerosis.

Of note for this clone: Its binding antigen is unknown. Per-base qualities were not stored, and no clone one base away is much larger.

In the germline V gene, CDR1 corresponds to SGHNT and CDR2 to YENEEA. Inclusive of the bounding cysteine and phenylalanine, the CDR3 is 14 residues long. Left in the record is the CDR3 DNA by itself, 42 bases read in frame from the first base. The trim is 4 bases for V and 9 bases for J, with a gap of 16 bases between the germline ends. The receptor library was made with the immunoSEQ multiplex PCR assay. The source is immuneACCESS, and TCRdb retained only in-frame sequences with V and J called. Part of the clones is not carried over; for the studies checked, unresolved V genes explain less than half of this, and the remainder is unexplained. The sample data list roughly 28,000 clones, and around 89% of these were observed just once. Of the sample, roughly 3% falls within the top ten clones.

This sequence originates from a female donor in good health, enrolled as a control in a pregnancy study. Sequencing was performed on CD4+ T cells from peripheral blood mononuclear cells, taken in the first trimester of pregnancy. Recombination joined TRBV11-3 with TRBJ2-1; TRBD2 is possibly the D segment (7 matching bases). Here is the DNA: TGTGCCAGCAGCTCCCCTCGGAGGGGGGGTGAGCAGTTCTTC. Its coded protein is CASSSPRRGGEQFF.